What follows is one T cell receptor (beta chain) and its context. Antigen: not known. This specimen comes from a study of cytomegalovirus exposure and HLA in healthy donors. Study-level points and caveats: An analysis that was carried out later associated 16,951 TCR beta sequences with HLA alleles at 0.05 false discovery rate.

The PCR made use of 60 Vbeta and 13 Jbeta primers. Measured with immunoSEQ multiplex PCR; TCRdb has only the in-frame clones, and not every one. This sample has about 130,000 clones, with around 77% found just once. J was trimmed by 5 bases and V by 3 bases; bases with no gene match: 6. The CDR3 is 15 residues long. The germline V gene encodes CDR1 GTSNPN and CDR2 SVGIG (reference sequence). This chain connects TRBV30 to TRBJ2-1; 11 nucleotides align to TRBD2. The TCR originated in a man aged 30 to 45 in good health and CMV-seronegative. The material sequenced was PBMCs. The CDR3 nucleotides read TGTGCCTGGAGCGAAGTAGCGGGAGGGAACAATGAGCAGTTCTTC. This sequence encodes CAWSEVAGGNNEQFF.